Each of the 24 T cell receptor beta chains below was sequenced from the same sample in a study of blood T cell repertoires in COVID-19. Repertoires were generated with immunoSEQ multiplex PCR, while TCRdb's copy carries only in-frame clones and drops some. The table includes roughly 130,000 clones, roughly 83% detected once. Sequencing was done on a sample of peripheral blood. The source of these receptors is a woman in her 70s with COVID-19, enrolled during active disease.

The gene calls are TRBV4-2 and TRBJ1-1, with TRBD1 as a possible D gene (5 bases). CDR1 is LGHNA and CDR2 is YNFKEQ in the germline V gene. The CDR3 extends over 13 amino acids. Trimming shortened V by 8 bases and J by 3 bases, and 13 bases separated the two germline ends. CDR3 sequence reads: CASSRGFDTEAFF. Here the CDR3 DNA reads TGTGCCAGCTCGCGGGGGTTCGACACTGAAGCTTTCTTT.

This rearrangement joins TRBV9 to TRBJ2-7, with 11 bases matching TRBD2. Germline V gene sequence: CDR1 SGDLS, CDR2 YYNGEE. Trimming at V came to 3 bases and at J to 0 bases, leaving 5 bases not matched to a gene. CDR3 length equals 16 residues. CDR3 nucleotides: TGTGCCAGCAGCGGCCCTAGCGGGGGGCGCTCCTACGAGCAGTACTTC. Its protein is CASSGPSGGRSYEQYF.

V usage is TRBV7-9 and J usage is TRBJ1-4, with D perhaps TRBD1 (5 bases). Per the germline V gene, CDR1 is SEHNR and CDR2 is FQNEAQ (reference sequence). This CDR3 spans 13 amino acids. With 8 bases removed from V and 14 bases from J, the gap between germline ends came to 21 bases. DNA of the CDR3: TGTGCCAGCGGGGCAGCCCAAGGATCAGTGCTGTTTTTT. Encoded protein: CASGAAQGSVLFF.

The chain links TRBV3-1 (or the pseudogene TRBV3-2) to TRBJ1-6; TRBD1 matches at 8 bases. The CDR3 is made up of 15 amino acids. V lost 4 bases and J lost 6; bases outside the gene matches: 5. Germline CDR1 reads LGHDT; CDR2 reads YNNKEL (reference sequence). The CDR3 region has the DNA TGTGCCAGCAGCCTTGGACAGGGCGCTAATTCACCCCTCCACTTT. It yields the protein CASSLGQGANSPLHF.

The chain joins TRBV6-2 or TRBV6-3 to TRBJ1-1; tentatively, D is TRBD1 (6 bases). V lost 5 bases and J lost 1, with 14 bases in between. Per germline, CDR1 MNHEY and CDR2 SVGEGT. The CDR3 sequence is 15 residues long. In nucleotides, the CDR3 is TGTGCCAGCAGTGACCGACCGGGACAGAACACTGAAGCTTTCTTT. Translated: CASSDRPGQNTEAFF.

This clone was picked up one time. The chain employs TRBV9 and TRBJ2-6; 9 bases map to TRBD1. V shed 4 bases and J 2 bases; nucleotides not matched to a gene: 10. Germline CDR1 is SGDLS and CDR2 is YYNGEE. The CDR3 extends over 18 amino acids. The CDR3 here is CASSFRTGDRAGANVLTF. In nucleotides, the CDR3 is TGTGCCAGCAGCTTTCGGACAGGGGATAGAGCTGGGGCCAACGTCCTGACTTTC.

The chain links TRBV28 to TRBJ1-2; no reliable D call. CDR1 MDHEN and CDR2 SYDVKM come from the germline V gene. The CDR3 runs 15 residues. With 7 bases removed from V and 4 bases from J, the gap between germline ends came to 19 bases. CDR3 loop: CASILSGVRAYGYTF. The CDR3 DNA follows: TGTGCCAGCATCTTATCCGGGGTCAGAGCCTATGGCTACACCTTC.

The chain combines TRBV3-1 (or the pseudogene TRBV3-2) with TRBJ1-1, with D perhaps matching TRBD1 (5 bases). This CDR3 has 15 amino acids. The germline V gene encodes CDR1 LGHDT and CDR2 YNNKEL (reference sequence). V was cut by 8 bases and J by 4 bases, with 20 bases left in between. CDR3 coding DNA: TGTGCCAGCCGGACCACAGGTCTCGAGAGCACTGAAGCTTTCTTT. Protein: CASRTTGLESTEAFF.

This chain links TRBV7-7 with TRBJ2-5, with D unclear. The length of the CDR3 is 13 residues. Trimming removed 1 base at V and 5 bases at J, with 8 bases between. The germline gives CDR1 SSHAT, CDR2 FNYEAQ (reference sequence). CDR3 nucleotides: TGTGCCAGCAGCTTAGGCGAAGCGGAGACCCAGTACTTC. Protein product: CASSLGEAETQYF.

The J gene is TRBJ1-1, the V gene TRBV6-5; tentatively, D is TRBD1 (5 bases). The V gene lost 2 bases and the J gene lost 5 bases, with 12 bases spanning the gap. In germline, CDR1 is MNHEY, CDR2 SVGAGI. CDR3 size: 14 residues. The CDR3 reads CASSYGGGGTEAFF. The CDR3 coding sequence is TGTGCCAGCAGTTACGGGGGGGGTGGTACTGAAGCTTTCTTT.

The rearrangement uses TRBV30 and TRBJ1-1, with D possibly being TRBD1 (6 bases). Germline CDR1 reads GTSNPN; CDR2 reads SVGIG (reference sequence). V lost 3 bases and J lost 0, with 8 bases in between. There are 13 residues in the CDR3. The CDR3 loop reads CAWRRTVNTEAFF. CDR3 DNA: TGTGCCTGGAGGAGGACAGTGAACACTGAAGCTTTCTTT.

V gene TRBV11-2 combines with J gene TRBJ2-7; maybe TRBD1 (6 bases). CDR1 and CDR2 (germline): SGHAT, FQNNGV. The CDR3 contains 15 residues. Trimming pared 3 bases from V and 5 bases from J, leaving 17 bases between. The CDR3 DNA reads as TGTGCCAGCAGCTTGTACAGGGACGGGAACGACGAGCAGTACTTC. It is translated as CASSLYRDGNDEQYF.

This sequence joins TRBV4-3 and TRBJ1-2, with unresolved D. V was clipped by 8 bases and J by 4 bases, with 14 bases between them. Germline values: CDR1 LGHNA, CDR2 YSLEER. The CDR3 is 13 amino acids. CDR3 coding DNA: TGCGCCAGCTCTGATATACGGAGCTATGGCTACACCTTC. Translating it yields CASSDIRSYGYTF.

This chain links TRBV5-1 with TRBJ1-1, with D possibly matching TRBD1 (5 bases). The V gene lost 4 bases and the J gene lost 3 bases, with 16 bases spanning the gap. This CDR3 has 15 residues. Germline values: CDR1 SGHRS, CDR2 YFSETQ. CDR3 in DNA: TGCGCCAGCAGCCCCCTCGGGGGAGGAGACACTGAAGCTTTCTTT. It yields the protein CASSPLGGGDTEAFF.

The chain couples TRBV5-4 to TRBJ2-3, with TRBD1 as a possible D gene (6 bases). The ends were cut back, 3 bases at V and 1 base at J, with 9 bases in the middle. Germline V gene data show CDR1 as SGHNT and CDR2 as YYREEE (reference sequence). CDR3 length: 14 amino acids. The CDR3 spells CASSSRTGTDTQYF. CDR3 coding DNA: TGTGCCAGCAGCTCAAGGACAGGCACAGATACGCAGTATTTT. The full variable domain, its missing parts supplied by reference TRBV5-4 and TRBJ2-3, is ETGVTQSPTHLIKTRGQQVTLRCSSQSGHNTVSWYQQALGQGPQFIFQYYREEENGRGNFPPRFSGLQFPNYSSELNVNALELDDSALYLCASSSRTGTDTQYFGPGTRLTVL.

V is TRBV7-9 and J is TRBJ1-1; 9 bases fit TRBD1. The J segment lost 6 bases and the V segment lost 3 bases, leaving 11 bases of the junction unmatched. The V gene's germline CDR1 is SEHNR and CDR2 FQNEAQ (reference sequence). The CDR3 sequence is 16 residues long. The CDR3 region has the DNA TGTGCCAGCAGCTTGGGGACAGGGAAGGGGAAGGCTGAAGCTTTCTTT. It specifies CASSLGTGKGKAEAFF.

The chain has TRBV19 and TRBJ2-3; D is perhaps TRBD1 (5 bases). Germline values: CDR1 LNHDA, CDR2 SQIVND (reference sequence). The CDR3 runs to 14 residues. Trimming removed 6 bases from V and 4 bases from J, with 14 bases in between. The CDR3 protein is CASRDQGFADTQYF. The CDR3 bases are TGTGCCAGTAGGGACCAGGGATTCGCAGATACGCAGTATTTT.

The CDR3 bases are TGTGCCAGCAGCTTTACCACAGGGCTCGAGCAGTACTTC. It encodes CASSFTTGLEQYF. V gene TRBV12-3 or TRBV12-4 combines with J gene TRBJ2-7; maybe TRBD1 (6 bases). Trimming took 6 bases from V and 6 from J, leaving 15 bases between them. This CDR3 has 13 amino acids.

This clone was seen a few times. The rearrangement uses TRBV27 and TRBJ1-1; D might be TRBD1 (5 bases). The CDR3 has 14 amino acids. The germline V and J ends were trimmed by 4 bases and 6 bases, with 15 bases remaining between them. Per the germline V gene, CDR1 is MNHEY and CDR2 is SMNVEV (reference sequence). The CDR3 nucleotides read TGTGCCAGCAGTTGGGGGGACGATTTCTCTGAAGCTTTCTTT. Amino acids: CASSWGDDFSEAFF.

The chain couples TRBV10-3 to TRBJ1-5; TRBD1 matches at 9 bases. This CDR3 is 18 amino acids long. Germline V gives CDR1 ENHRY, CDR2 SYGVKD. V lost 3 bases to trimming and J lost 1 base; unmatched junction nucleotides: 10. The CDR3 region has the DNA TGTGCCATCAGTGATGAAGGGACAGGGAAGAGGAGCAATCAGCCCCAGCATTTT. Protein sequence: CAISDEGTGKRSNQPQHF.

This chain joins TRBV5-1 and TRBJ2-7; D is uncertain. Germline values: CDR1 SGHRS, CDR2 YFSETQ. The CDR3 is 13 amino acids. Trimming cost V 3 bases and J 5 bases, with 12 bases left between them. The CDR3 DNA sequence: TGCGCCAGCAGCTACAGAATTCAGAACGAGCAGTACTTC. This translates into CASSYRIQNEQYF.

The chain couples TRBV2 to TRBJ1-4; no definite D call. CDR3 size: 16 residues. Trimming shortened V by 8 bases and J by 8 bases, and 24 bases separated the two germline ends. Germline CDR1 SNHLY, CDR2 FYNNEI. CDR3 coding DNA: TGTGCCAGCTCCACGGCTCGGCAGTCCGACACCGAAAAACTGTTTTTT. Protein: CASSTARQSDTEKLFF.

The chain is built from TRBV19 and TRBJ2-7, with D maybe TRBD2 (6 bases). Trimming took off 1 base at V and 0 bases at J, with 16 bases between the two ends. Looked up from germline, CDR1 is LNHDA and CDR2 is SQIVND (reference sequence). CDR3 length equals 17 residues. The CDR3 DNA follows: TGTGCCAGTAGTATAGGGGCGTGGCGGGGTAGCTCCTACGAGCAGTACTTC. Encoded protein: CASSIGAWRGSSYEQYF.

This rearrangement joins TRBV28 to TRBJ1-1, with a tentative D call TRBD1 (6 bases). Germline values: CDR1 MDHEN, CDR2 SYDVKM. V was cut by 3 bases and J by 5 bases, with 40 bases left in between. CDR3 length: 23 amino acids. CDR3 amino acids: CASSLGYRLGVGGAGDLRTEAFF. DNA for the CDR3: TGTGCCAGCAGTTTGGGCTATCGTTTGGGCGTTGGGGGGGCAGGGGATCTCAGAACTGAAGCTTTCTTT.